This T cell receptor beta chain was retrieved from a study of CD8+ T cells in alopecia areata. Whole-study results and caveats: Uncertainty remains about how baseline CD8+ expansion links to response, with one nonresponder. In scalp, tofacitinib significantly decreased clonality and expanded CD8+ clones among the top 100.

As for this clone: Its antigen is unidentified.

Treatment denoted: oral pan-JAK inhibitor, 5-10 mg twice daily. PBMCs were stained for CD3, CD4 and CD8, and CD4+ and CD8+ T cells were sorted. The length of the CDR3 is 15 residues. V was pared by 6 bases and J by 1 base, with 15 bases between. The germline CDR1 and CDR2 sequences are MNHEY and SVGAGI. Following extraction, RNA underwent reverse transcription to cDNA, which served as the sequencing template. Produced via immunoSEQ multiplex PCR; TCRdb's table is partial and in-frame only. This sample carries around 290,000 clones, roughly 64% of them seen once, and the ten largest clones take around 1.7%.

The starting material was CD4+ T cells sorted from blood, obtained at week 24, from a patient treated with tofacitinib. This TCR came from a human donor with alopecia areata. The chain joins TRBV6-5 to TRBJ2-5; D possibly matches TRBD1 or TRBD2 (6 bases each). CDR3 nucleotide sequence: TGTGCCAGCAGACCGGGACCGGGGGCCCAAGAGACCCAGTACTTC. Translating gives CASRPGPGAQETQYF.